This T cell receptor beta chain derives from a study of molecular identifiers for immune sequencing clone quantification. Study details: RNA, taken in replicates from around 18,000 or 91,000 naive CD8 cells, was split five ways, with four sequenced. Study-level findings and limits: The sizes of highly expanded clones could be underestimated when identical TCR molecules share a barcode. It was shown that clones above 20 RNA copies held over 99% of effector molecules, but under 1% in naive cells.

This CDR3 is built from 15 residues. CDR1 is SGHRS, CDR2 YFSETQ, per germline. V lost 0 bases, J lost 1 base, and 8 bases lay in between. TCRdb re-called the PCR reads through MiXCR, storing one row per CDR3 protein. The repertoire holds some 40,000 distinct CDR3 sequences, with about 18% as singletons. This clonotype was counted many times. Its cognate antigen is unknown. CD8+CD4-CCR7+CD45RA+ cells were sorted as naive CD8 T cells. Sequencing was done on a sample of naive CD8+ T cells from blood, with Jurkat cell RNA spiked in. Subset defined: FACS-sorted CD8+CD4-CCR7+CD45RA+ naive T cells. This sequence joins TRBV5-1 and TRBJ2-1, with unresolved D. The receptor comes from a human donor in good health. Some libraries in this study had Jurkat cell RNA spiked in. The CDR3 protein is CASSLDGWSYNEQFF. The CDR3 nucleotides read TGCGCCAGCAGCTTGGATGGATGGTCCTACAATGAGCAGTTCTTC. The entire variable domain, with the rest obtained from reference TRBV5-1 and TRBJ2-1, is as follows: KAGVTQTPRYLIKTRGQQVTLSCSPISGHRSVSWYQQTPGQGLQFLFEYFSETQRNKGNFPGRFSGRQFSNSRSEMNVSTLELGDSALYLCASSLDGWSYNEQFFGPGTRLTVL.